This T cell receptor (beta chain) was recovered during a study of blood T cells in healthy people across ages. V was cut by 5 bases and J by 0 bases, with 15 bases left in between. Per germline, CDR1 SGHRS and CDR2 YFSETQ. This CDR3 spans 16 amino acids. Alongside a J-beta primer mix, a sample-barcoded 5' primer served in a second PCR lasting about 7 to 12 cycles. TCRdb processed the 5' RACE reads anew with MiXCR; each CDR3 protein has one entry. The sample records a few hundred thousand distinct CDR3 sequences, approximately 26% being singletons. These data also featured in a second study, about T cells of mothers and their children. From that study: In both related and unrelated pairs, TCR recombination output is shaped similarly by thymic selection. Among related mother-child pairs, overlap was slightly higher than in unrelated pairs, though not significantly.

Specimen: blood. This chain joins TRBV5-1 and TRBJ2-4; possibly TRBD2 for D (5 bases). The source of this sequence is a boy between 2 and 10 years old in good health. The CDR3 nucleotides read TGCGCCAGCAGTAGAGAGGGAACCCTAGCCAAAAACATTCAGTACTTC. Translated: CASSREGTLAKNIQYF.